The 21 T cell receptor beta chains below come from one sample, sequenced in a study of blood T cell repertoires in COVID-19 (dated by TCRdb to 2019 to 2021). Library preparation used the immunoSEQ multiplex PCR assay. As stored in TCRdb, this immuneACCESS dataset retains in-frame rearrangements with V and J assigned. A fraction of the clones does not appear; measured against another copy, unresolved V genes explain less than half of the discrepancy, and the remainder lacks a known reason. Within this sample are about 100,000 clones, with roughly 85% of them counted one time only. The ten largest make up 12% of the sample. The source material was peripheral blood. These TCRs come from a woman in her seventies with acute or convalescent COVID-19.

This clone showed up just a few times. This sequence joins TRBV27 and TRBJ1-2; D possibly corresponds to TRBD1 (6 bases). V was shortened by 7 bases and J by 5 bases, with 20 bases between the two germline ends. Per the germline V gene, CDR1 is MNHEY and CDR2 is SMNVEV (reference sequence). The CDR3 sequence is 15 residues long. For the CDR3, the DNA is TGTGCCAGCAAACGGACAGTCGACTCCCCTTATGGCTACACCTTC. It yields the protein CASKRTVDSPYGYTF.

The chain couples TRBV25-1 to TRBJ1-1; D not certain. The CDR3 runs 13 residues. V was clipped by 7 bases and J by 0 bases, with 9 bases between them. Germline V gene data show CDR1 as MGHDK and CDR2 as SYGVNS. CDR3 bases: TGTGCCAGCAACAGCCCCCTGAACACTGAAGCTTTCTTT. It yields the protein CASNSPLNTEAFF. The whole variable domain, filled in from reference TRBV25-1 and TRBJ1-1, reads EADIYQTPRYLVIGTGKKITLECSQTMGHDKMYWYQQDPGMELHLIHYSYGVNSTEKGDLSSESTVSRIRTEHFPLTLESARPSHTSQYLCASNSPLNTEAFFGQGTRLTVV.

CDR3 nucleotides: TGTGCCTGGAGCTCACCGGGAGAGCAGTTCTTC. Translation gives CAWSSPGEQFF. V and J are TRBV30 and TRBJ2-1, with D possibly being TRBD2 (5 bases). Germline-derived CDR1 and CDR2 are GTSNPN and SVGIG (reference sequence). This CDR3 is built from 11 residues. Trimming left V 3 bases short and J 10 bases short, with 10 bases between.

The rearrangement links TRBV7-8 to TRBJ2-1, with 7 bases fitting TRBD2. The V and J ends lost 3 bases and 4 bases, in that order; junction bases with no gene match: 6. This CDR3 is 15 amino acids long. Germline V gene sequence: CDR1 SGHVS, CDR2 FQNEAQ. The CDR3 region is CASSLAGDPYNEQFF. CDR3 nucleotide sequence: TGTGCCAGCAGCTTGGCGGGGGACCCTTACAATGAGCAGTTCTTC.

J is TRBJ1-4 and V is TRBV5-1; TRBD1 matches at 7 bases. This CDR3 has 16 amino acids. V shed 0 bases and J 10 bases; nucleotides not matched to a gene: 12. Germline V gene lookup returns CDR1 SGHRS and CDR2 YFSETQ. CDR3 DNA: TGCGCCAGCAGCTTGGGACAGGGAAACGTAGGTGCAAAACTGTTTTTT. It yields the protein CASSLGQGNVGAKLFF.

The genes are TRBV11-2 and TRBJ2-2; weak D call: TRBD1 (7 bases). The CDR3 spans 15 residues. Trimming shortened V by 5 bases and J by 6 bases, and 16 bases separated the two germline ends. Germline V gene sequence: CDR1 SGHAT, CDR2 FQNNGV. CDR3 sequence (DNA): TGTGCCAGCAGCCCCCGACAGGGACTCGCCGGGGAGCTGTTTTTT. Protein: CASSPRQGLAGELFF.

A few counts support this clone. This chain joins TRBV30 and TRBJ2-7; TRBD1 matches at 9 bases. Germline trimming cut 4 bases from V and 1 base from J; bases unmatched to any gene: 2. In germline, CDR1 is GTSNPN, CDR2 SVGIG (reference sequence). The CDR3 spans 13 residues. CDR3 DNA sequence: TGTGCCTGGAAGGGGACAGGGTCCTACGAGCAGTACTTC. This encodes CAWKGTGSYEQYF. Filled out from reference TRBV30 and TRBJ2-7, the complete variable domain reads SQTIHQWPATLVQPVGSPLSLECTVEGTSNPNLYWYRQAAGRGLQLLFYSVGIGQISSEVPQNLSASRPQDRQFILSSKKLLLSDSGFYLCAWKGTGSYEQYFGPGTRLTVT.

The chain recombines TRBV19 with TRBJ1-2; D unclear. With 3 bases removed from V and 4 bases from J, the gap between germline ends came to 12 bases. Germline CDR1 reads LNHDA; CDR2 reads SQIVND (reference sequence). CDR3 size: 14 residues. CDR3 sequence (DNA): TGTGCCAGTAGTATCACCGAGGAGAGCTATGGCTACACCTTC. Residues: CASSITEESYGYTF.

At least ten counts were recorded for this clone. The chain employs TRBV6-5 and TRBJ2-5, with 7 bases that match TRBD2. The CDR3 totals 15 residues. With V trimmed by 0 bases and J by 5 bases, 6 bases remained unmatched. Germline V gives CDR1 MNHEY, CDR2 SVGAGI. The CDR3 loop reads CASSYSNGEGETQYF. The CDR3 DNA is TGTGCCAGCAGTTACTCCAACGGGGAGGGGGAGACCCAGTACTTC.

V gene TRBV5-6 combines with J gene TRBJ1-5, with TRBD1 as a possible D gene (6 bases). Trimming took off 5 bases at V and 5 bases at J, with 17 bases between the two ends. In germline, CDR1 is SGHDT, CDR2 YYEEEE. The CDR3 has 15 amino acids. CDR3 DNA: TGTGCCAGCAGATATTCGGGGGGCGGCGATCAGCCCCAGCATTTT. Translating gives CASRYSGGGDQPQHF. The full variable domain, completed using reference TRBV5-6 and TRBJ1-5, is DAGVTQSPTHLIKTRGQQVTLRCSPKSGHDTVSWYQQALGQGPQFIFQYYEEEERQRGNFPDRFSGHQFPNYSSELNVNALLLGDSALYLCASRYSGGGDQPQHFGDGTRLSIL.

The CDR3 DNA sequence: TGTGCCAGTAGTCGGGGGGACGGCAACAATGAGCAGTTCTTC. Its translation: CASSRGDGNNEQFF. This chain uses TRBV19 with TRBJ2-1; 7 bases fit TRBD2. CDR3 size: 14 residues. The ends lost 5 bases at V and 5 bases at J; junction bases unmatched: 6. The germline V gene has CDR1 LNHDA and CDR2 SQIVND (reference sequence).

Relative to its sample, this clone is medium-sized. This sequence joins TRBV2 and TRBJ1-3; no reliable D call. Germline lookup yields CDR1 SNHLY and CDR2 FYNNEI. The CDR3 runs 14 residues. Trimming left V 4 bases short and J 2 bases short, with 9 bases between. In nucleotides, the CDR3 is TGTGCCAGCAGTGGTTCCAGGACTGGAAACACCATATATTTT. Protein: CASSGSRTGNTIYF.

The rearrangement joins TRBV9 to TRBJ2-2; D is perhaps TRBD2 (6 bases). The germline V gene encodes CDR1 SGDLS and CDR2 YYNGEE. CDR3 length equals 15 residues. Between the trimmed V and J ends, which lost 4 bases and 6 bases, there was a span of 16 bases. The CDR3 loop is CASSPLLAPAGELFF. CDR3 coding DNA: TGTGCCAGCAGCCCTCTTCTAGCGCCCGCCGGGGAGCTGTTTTTT.

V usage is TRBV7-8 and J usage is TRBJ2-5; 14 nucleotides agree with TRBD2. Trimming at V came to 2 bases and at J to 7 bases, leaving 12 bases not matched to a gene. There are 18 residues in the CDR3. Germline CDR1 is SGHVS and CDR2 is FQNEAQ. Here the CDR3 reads CASSLSRGTSGGSRTQYF. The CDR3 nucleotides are TGTGCCAGCAGCTTAAGTCGGGGGACTAGCGGGGGTTCTCGGACCCAGTACTTC.

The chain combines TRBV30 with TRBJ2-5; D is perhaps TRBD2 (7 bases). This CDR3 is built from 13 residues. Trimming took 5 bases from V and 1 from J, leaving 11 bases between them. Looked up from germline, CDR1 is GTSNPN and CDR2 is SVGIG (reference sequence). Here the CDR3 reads CAWAGGAQETQYF. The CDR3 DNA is TGTGCCTGGGCTGGGGGGGCCCAAGAGACCCAGTACTTC.

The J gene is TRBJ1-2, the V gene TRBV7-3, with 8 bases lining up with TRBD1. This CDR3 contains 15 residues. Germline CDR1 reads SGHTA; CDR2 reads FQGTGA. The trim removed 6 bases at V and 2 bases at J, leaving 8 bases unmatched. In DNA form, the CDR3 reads TGTGCCAGCAGTATCGGACAGGGTGGGAACTATGGCTACACCTTC. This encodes CASSIGQGGNYGYTF. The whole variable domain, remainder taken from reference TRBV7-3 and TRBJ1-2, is GAGVSQTPSNKVTEKGKYVELRCDPISGHTALYWYRQSLGQGPEFLIYFQGTGAADDSGLPNDRFFAVRPEGSVSTLKIQRTERGDSAVYLCASSIGQGGNYGYTFGSGTRLTVV.

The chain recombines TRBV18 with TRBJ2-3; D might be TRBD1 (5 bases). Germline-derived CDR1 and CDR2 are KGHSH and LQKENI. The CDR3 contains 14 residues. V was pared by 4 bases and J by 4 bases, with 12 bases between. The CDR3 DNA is TGTGCCAGCTCACGGCAGGGTGGAGCAGATACGCAGTATTTT. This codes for CASSRQGGADTQYF.

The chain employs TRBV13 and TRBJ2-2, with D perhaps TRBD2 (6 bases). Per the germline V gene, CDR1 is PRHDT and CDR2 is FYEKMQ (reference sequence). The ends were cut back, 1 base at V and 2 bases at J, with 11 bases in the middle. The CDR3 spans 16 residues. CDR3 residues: CASSLVGSGNTGELFF. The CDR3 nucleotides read TGTGCCAGCAGCTTAGTAGGTAGCGGTAACACCGGGGAGCTGTTTTTT.

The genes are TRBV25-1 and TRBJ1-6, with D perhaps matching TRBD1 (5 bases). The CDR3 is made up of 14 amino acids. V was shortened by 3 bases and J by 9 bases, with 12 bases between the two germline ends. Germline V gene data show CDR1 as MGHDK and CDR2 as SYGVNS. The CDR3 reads CASSEAGQLSPLHF. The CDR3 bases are TGTGCCAGCAGTGAGGCAGGACAACTTTCACCCCTCCACTTT. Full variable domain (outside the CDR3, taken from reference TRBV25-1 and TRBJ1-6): EADIYQTPRYLVIGTGKKITLECSQTMGHDKMYWYQQDPGMELHLIHYSYGVNSTEKGDLSSESTVSRIRTEHFPLTLESARPSHTSQYLCASSEAGQLSPLHFGNGTRLTVT.

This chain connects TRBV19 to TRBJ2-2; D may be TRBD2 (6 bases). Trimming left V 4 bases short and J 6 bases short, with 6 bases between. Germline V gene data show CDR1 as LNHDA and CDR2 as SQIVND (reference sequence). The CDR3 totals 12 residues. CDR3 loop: CASSTGAGELFF. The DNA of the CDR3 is TGTGCCAGTAGTACGGGGGCCGGGGAGCTGTTTTTT.

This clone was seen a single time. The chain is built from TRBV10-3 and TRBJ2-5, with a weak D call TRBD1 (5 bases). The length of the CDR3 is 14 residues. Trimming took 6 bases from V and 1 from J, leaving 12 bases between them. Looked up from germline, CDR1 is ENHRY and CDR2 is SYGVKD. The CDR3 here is CAIRLGQSQETQYF. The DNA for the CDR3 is TGTGCCATCAGACTGGGGCAATCCCAAGAGACCCAGTACTTC.